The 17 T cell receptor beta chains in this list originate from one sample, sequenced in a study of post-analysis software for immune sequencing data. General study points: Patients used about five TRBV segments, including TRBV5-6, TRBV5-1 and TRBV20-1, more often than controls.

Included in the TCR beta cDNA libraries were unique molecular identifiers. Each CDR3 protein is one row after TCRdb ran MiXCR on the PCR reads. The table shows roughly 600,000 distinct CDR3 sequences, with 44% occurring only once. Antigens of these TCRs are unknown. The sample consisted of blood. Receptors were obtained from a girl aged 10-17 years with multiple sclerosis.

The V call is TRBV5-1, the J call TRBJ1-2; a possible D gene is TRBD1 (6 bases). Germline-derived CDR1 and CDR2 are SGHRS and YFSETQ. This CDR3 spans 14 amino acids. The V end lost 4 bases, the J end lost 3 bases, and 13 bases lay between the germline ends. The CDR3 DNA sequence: TGCGCCAGCAGCATACAGGGAATCGACTATGGCTACACCTTC. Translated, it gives CASSIQGIDYGYTF.

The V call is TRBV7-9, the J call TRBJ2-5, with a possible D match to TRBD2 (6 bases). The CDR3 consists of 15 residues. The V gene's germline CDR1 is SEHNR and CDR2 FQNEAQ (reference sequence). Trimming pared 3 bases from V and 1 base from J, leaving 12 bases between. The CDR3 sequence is CASSFRREVQETQYF. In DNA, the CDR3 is TGTGCCAGCAGCTTTAGAAGGGAGGTCCAAGAGACCCAGTACTTC.

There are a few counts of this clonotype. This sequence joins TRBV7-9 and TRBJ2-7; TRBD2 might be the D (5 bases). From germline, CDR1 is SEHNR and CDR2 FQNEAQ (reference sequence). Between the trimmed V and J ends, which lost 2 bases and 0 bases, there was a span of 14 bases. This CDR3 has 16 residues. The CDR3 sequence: CASSLLALQSSYEQYF. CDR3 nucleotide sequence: TGTGCCAGCAGCTTACTAGCCCTCCAGAGCTCCTACGAGCAGTACTTC.

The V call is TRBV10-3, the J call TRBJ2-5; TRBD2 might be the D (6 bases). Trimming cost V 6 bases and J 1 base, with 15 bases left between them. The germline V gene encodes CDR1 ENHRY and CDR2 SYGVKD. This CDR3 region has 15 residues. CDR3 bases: TGTGCCATCAGCTCGGGAGCGGCGGGCCAAGAGACCCAGTACTTC. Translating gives CAISSGAAGQETQYF.

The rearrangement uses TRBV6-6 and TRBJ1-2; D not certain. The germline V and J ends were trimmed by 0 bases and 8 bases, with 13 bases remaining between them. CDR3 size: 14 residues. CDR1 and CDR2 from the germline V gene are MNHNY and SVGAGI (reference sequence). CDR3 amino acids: CASSYSETPEGYTF. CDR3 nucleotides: TGTGCCAGCAGTTACTCCGAGACACCAGAGGGCTACACCTTC.

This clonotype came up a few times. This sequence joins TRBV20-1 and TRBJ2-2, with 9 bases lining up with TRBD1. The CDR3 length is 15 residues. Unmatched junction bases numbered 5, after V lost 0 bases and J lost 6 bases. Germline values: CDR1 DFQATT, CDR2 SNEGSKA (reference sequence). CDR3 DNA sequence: TGCAGTGCTAGAGATGCGGGACAGGGTTCCGGGGAGCTGTTTTTT. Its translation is CSARDAGQGSGELFF.

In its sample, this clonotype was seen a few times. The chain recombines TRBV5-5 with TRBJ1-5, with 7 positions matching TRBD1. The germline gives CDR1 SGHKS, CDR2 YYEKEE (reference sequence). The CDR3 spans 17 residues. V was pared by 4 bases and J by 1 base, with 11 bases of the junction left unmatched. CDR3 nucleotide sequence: TGTGCCAGCAGCGGGGATCCAGGGGGTCGCAGCAATCAGCCCCAGCATTTT. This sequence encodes CASSGDPGGRSNQPQHF.

CDR3 DNA sequence: TGTGCCAGCAAACATAATTCACCCCTCCACTTT. Residues: CASKHNSPLHF. The rearrangement joins TRBV6-6 to TRBJ1-6; the D is unclear. Between the trimmed V and J ends, which lost 7 bases and 5 bases, there was a span of 3 bases. The CDR3 totals 11 residues. Germline assignment: CDR1 MNHNY and CDR2 SVGAGI (reference sequence).

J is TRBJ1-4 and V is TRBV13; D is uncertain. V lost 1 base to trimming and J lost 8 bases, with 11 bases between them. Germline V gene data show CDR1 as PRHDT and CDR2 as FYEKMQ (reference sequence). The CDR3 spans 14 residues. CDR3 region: CASSLASGPEKLFF. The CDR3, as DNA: TGTGCCAGCAGCTTAGCTTCCGGGCCAGAAAAACTGTTTTTT.

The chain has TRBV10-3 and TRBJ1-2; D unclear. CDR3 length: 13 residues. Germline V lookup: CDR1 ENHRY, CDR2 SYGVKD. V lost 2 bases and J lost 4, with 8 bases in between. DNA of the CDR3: TGTGCCATCAGTGAGAACGAGGGCTATGGCTACACCTTC. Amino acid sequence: CAISENEGYGYTF.

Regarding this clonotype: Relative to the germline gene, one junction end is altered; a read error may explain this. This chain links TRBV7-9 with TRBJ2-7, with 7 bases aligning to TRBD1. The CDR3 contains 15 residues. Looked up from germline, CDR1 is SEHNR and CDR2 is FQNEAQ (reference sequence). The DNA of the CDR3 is TGTGCCAGTAGCTCCCCACAGGGGCTCACCTACGAGCAGTACTTC. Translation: CASSSPQGLTYEQYF.

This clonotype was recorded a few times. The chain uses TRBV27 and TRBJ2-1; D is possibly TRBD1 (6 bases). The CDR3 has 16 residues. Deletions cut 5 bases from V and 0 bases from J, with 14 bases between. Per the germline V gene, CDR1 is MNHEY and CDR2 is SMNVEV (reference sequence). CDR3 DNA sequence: TGTGCCAGCAGTGCCAGGGACACCAGCTCCTACAATGAGCAGTTCTTC. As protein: CASSARDTSSYNEQFF.

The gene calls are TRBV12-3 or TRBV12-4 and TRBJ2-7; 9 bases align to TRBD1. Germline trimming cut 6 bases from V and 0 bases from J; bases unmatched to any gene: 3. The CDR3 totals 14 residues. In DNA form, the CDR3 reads TGTGCCAGCAGGGGGGACAGGGACTCCTACGAGCAGTACTTC. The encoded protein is CASRGDRDSYEQYF.

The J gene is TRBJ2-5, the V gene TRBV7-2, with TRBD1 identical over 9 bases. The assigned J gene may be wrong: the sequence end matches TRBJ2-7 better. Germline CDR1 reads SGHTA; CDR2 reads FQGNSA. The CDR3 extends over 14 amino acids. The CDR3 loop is CASRKGQGWYEQYF. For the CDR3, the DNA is TGTGCCAGCAGGAAGGGACAGGGTTGGTACGAGCAGTACTTC.

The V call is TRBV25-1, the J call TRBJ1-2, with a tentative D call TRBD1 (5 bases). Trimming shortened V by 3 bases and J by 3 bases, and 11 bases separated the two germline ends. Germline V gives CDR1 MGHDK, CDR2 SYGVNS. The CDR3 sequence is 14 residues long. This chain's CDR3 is CASSDPGGDYGYTF. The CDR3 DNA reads TGTGCCAGCAGTGATCCGGGGGGGGACTATGGCTACACCTTC.

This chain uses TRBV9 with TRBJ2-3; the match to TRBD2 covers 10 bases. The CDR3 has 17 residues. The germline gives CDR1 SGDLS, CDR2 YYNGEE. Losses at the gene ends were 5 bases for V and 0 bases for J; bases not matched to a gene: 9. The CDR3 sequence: CASRRGLAGGSTDTQYF. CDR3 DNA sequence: TGTGCCAGCAGGCGAGGATTAGCGGGGGGAAGCACAGATACGCAGTATTTT.

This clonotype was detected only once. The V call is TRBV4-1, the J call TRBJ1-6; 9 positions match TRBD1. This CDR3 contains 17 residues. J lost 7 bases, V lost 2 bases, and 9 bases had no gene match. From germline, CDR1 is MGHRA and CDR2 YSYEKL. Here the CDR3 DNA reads TGCGCCAGCAGCCAATCCCTCAGGGGGACAGGGAATTCACCCCTCCACTTT. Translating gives CASSQSLRGTGNSPLHF.